This T cell receptor (beta chain) was recovered during a study of shared clonotypes between healthy human individuals. CDR3 length: 13 residues. Germline CDR1 MNHEY, CDR2 SMNVEV (reference sequence). V was cut by 5 bases and J by 6 bases, with 11 bases left in between. Sequencing was at deep level. In the original processing: With immunoSEQ giving junction-only sequences and no quality scores, filtering differed. Sequencing was performed with immunoSEQ multiplex PCR; in TCRdb, only in-frame clones are kept and a portion is missing. V and J calls plus clone size are reproduced from that table; the DNA served to infer D and trimming. The top ten hold 1.7% of the sample, which has about 2,200,000 clones, around 93% seen once. About this clone itself: The antigen remains unidentified.

Findings and caveats of the study: For naive CD4 cells, around 5.1% of clonotypes were shared across a handful of donors. Memory subsets generally showed lower estimated richness than naive subsets.

CD45RO-negative cells were positively selected for CCR7, leaving out terminally differentiated effector memory CD45RA+ cells. The sequenced sample was naive CD8+ T cells from PBMCs. The chain couples TRBV27 to TRBJ2-1; TRBD2 is a possible D gene (6 bases). This clonotype was sampled from a man aged 18 to 29 in good health. Some clones in this sample may be carry-over from other donors' samples. As DNA, the CDR3 is TGTGCCAGCAGTCAGGACTACGGCAATGAGCAGTTCTTC. Amino acid sequence: CASSQDYGNEQFF.